Shown below are 23 T cell receptor beta chains from a single sample sequenced in a study of T-cell reconstitution after alpha-beta-depleted transplantation in children. TCRbeta library construction was performed incorporating unique molecular identifiers. Via MiXCR, TCRdb re-called the PCR reads, giving one row per CDR3 protein. Of some 600,000 distinct CDR3 sequences listed, roughly 13% were seen once; the top ten hold over 2%. The sample in question was PBMCs, mostly from graft donor cells, obtained 360 days after TCRalphabeta/CD19-depleted stem cell transplant. The receptors were sampled from a male patient aged 10 to 17 who had a stem cell transplant for acute myeloid leukemia, so the T cells may come from the graft donor.

This clonotype has a handful of counts. The CDR3 region has the DNA TGTGCCAGCAGTTTGCTCTTCGTGGATACGCAGTATTTT. Its protein product is CASSLLFVDTQYF. The rearrangement joins TRBV28 to TRBJ2-3; D call uncertain. Germline V gene data show CDR1 as MDHEN and CDR2 as SYDVKM. The V end was cut by 3 bases, the J end by 6 bases, with 10 bases between. The CDR3 totals 13 residues.

In DNA, the CDR3 is TGTGCCAGCAGCATGGAGCCGGGACAGAAGGGCTACGAGCAGTACTTC. It specifies CASSMEPGQKGYEQYF. The rearrangement joins TRBV5-6 to TRBJ2-7; TRBD1 matches 7 bases. This CDR3 has 16 residues. Germline V gene data show CDR1 as SGHDT and CDR2 as YYEEEE. J gave up 3 bases and V 4 bases, and 13 bases lay outside the gene matches.

The rearrangement joins TRBV20-1 to TRBJ2-3; D may be TRBD2 (5 bases). The V gene's germline CDR1 is DFQATT and CDR2 SNEGSKA (reference sequence). This CDR3 has 12 residues. Trimming removed 7 bases at V and 2 bases at J, with 10 bases between. CDR3 amino acids: CSVGSFTDTQYF. The CDR3 DNA follows: TGCAGTGTTGGGAGTTTCACAGATACGCAGTATTTT.

This clonotype was seen ten or more times. The rearrangement joins TRBV19 to TRBJ2-3, with unresolved D. CDR3 length: 14 residues. Germline V CDR1 and CDR2: LNHDA, SQIVND (reference sequence). V was cut by 1 base and J by 2 bases, with 7 bases left in between. The CDR3, as DNA: TGTGCCAGTAGTATAGGACTTTCCACAGATACGCAGTATTTT. Translating it yields CASSIGLSTDTQYF.

This clonotype was recorded many times. The chain is built from TRBV11-3 and TRBJ2-2; D unclear. The CDR3 covers 15 residues. Per germline, CDR1 SGHNT and CDR2 YENEEA. The V and J ends lost 5 bases and 6 bases respectively, with 16 bases between them. CDR3 nucleotide sequence: TGTGCCAGCAGCCTGAGGCGAGCAAAGGCCGGGGAGCTGTTTTTT. This encodes CASSLRRAKAGELFF.

The rearrangement uses TRBV11-1 and TRBJ1-1; D is perhaps TRBD1 (5 bases). The CDR3 is 18 residues long. Trimming stripped 0 bases from V and 4 bases from J, with 21 bases between. Germline V gene lookup returns CDR1 SGHAT and CDR2 FQDESV (reference sequence). CDR3 region: CASSLAFSKGPGATEAFF. CDR3 nucleotides: TGTGCCAGCAGCTTAGCGTTTAGTAAGGGGCCTGGGGCCACTGAAGCTTTCTTT.

The V gene is TRBV9, the J gene TRBJ2-2; 11 nucleotides line up with TRBD2. Germline V gene sequence: CDR1 SGDLS, CDR2 YYNGEE. V shed 0 bases and J 0 bases; nucleotides not matched to a gene: 1. The CDR3 extends over 17 amino acids. DNA for the CDR3: TGTGCCAGCAGCGTAGGTAGCGGGAGGGCGAACACCGGGGAGCTGTTTTTT. Residues: CASSVGSGRANTGELFF.

This clonotype was counted ten times or more. The V call is TRBV7-9, the J call TRBJ2-7; weak D call: TRBD1 (6 bases). V was cut by 5 bases and J by 5 bases, with 16 bases left in between. The CDR3 contains 14 residues. Germline V lookup: CDR1 SEHNR, CDR2 FQNEAQ (reference sequence). The CDR3 here is CASSPNLGAHEQYF. DNA of the CDR3: TGTGCCAGCAGCCCCAACCTGGGGGCCCACGAGCAGTACTTC.

This clonotype was picked up a small number of times. The V gene is TRBV28, the J gene TRBJ2-2; TRBD2 might be the D (7 bases). Germline assignment: CDR1 MDHEN and CDR2 SYDVKM. This CDR3 is built from 17 residues. Trimming stripped 5 bases from V and 5 bases from J, with 21 bases between. The CDR3 here is CASSPLDGGRRTGELFF. In DNA, the CDR3 is TGTGCCAGCAGTCCCCTTGACGGGGGGCGCAGAACCGGGGAGCTGTTTTTT.

Only a few counts were recorded for this clonotype. V usage is TRBV5-1 and J usage is TRBJ2-5, with 8 nucleotides matching TRBD2. The length of the CDR3 is 16 residues. Germline-derived CDR1 and CDR2 are SGHRS and YFSETQ. J gave up 2 bases and V 3 bases, and 9 bases lay outside the gene matches. The CDR3 DNA sequence: TGCGCCAGCAGCTCGATCCCTACTAGCGGACAAGAGACCCAGTACTTC. Translation gives CASSSIPTSGQETQYF.

Regarding this clonotype: A read error may explain this, as a much larger clone is one base away. The chain has TRBV7-2 and TRBJ2-3; 7 bases align to TRBD2. Germline V gives CDR1 SGHTA, CDR2 FQGNSA. The CDR3 totals 15 residues. J lost 0 bases, V lost 7 bases, and 7 bases had no gene match. The CDR3 protein is CASISSGLSTDTQYF. The DNA for the CDR3 is TGTGCCAGCATCTCTAGCGGCCTAAGCACAGATACGCAGTATTTT.

This clonotype was detected only a few times. J is TRBJ2-3 and V is TRBV2; D might be TRBD1 (6 bases). The V end lost 11 bases, the J end lost 2 bases, and 11 bases lay between the germline ends. The CDR3 extends over 12 amino acids. Germline assignment: CDR1 SNHLY and CDR2 FYNNEI. CDR3 loop: CASRTDTDTQYF. CDR3 bases: TGTGCCTCACGGACAGACACAGATACGCAGTATTTT. Based on the CDR3 plus reference TRBV2 and TRBJ2-3, the full variable domain is EPEVTQTPSHQVTQMGQEVILRCVPISNHLYFYWYRQILGQKVEFLVSFYNNEISEKSEIFDDQFSVERPDGSNFTLKIRSTKLEDSAMYFCASRTDTDTQYFGPGTRLTVL.

The chain is built from TRBV20-1 and TRBJ2-1; 9 nucleotides match TRBD2. Trimming cost V 6 bases and J 7 bases; bases outside gene matches: 13. This CDR3 has 15 residues. Germline V gene sequence: CDR1 DFQATT, CDR2 SNEGSKA (reference sequence). The CDR3 bases are TGCAGTGCCGGAGGTCTGGGACTAGCTGAGAATGAGCAGTTCTTC. Translating gives CSAGGLGLAENEQFF.

This clonotype was detected ten times or more. The genes are TRBV29-1 and TRBJ2-1; maybe TRBD2 (6 bases). The CDR3 length is 14 residues. Germline V lookup: CDR1 SQVTM, CDR2 ANQGSEA. Trimming cost V 7 bases and J 7 bases, with 20 bases left between them. CDR3 in DNA: TGCAGCGGTAGCCGGGACTTAGTGATTAATGAGCAGTTCTTC. Translation: CSGSRDLVINEQFF.

In this sample, this clonotype turned up a few times. The chain combines TRBV2 with TRBJ1-1, with 8 bases identical to TRBD1. This CDR3 contains 16 residues. With 7 bases clipped from V and 8 bases from J, the junction kept 18 bases outside the gene matches. CDR1 and CDR2 (germline): SNHLY, FYNNEI. CDR3 in DNA: TGTGCCAGCAACCAGGACAGGGCGTCTGCCCTAACGGAAGCTTTCTTT. The encoded protein is CASNQDRASALTEAFF.

This clonotype was counted many times. The V and J genes are TRBV29-1 and TRBJ1-2; 7 bases agree with TRBD1. The CDR3 consists of 14 residues. The V segment lost 4 bases and the J segment 1 base; nucleotides outside the gene matches: 6. From germline, CDR1 is SQVTM and CDR2 ANQGSEA. The CDR3 sequence is CSVGQGLFNYGYTF. Here the CDR3 DNA reads TGCAGCGTTGGACAGGGACTCTTTAACTATGGCTACACCTTC.

The rearrangement joins TRBV4-2 to TRBJ2-7; TRBD2 matches at 8 bases. The CDR3 has 17 residues. Losses at the gene ends were 0 bases for V and 5 bases for J; bases not matched to a gene: 12. Looked up from germline, CDR1 is LGHNA and CDR2 is YNFKEQ. The CDR3, as DNA: TGTGCCAGCAGCCAAGATCGGTCTCGGGAGGGCCCGAACGAGCAGTACTTC. It translates to CASSQDRSREGPNEQYF.

V is TRBV20-1 and J is TRBJ2-3; D unclear. The length of the CDR3 is 13 residues. Trimming left V 5 bases short and J 2 bases short, with 11 bases between. From germline, CDR1 is DFQATT and CDR2 SNEGSKA (reference sequence). The CDR3, as DNA: TGCAGTGCTGTGAGGTGGTTCACAGATACGCAGTATTTT. Encoded protein: CSAVRWFTDTQYF.

The chain employs TRBV28 and TRBJ1-1, with 8 bases matching TRBD1. Trimming took 6 bases from V and 5 from J; bases not matched to a gene: 11. CDR3 length: 15 amino acids. Germline CDR1 reads MDHEN; CDR2 reads SYDVKM. The CDR3 bases are TGTGCCAGCAGACTGTATGGGACAGGTGGAACTGAAGCTTTCTTT. Translated, it gives CASRLYGTGGTEAFF.

The genes are TRBV6-2 or TRBV6-3 and TRBJ2-1, with TRBD2 identical over 11 bases. Germline V CDR1 and CDR2: MNHEY, SVGEGT. J was trimmed by 6 bases and V by 4 bases; bases with no gene match: 20. CDR3 length: 20 amino acids. CDR3 sequence: CASSCPGTSGCRWGFNEQFF. The DNA of the CDR3 is TGTGCCAGCAGTTGTCCCGGGACTAGCGGTTGTCGGTGGGGATTCAATGAGCAGTTCTTC.

This clonotype was found a few times. This chain connects TRBV5-5 to TRBJ2-7; 10 bases agree with TRBD1. The V gene's germline CDR1 is SGHKS and CDR2 YYEKEE (reference sequence). The CDR3 length is 16 residues. V lost 2 bases, J lost 5 bases, and 10 bases stayed unmatched. In DNA form, the CDR3 reads TGTGCCAGCAGCTTTTTGACCGGGACAGGGGAGCACGAGCAGTACTTC. The encoded protein is CASSFLTGTGEHEQYF.

This clonotype was detected many times. V usage is TRBV5-5 and J usage is TRBJ2-7; D tentatively reads TRBD1 or TRBD2 (5 bases each). The V end was cut by 0 bases, the J end by 1 base, with 14 bases between. The CDR3 covers 16 residues. Germline V gene sequence: CDR1 SGHKS, CDR2 YYEKEE (reference sequence). The CDR3 DNA reads TGTGCCAGCAGCTTGGCCATTTCGGGACCTTCCTACGAGCAGTACTTC. Its protein is CASSLAISGPSYEQYF.

The sample holds a few counts of this clonotype. The chain links TRBV18 to TRBJ2-2; 14 positions agree with TRBD2. This CDR3 has 20 residues. J gave up 0 bases and V 6 bases, and 12 bases lay outside the gene matches. Germline loops: CDR1 KGHSH, CDR2 LQKENI. CDR3 sequence: CASSPGLAGGTYPNTGELFF. The CDR3 coding sequence is TGTGCCAGCTCCCCCGGACTAGCGGGAGGAACTTATCCGAACACCGGGGAGCTGTTTTTT.